This T cell receptor (beta chain) was identified in a study of T cells in Graves' hyperthyroidism and ophthalmopathy (dated by TCRdb to between 2017 and 2020). Study-level background: Peripheral blood was sampled at the time of initial diagnosis, prior to any treatment. To identify distinguishing TCR V-J signatures, a discovery cohort of around 98 patients was used, comprising 40 to 45 with Graves' ophthalmopathy and around 60 with stable Graves' hyperthyroidism. Prospective prediction of ophthalmopathy was tested in an independent validation cohort of under 20 hyperthyroidism patients and 15 to 17 patients who later progressed to ophthalmopathy. The approximately 97 discovery patients were randomly divided into training and test sets at a 7:3 ratio. In addition, the study compared T-cell repertoires in thyroid tissue and in blood from 6 or 7 Graves' hyperthyroidism patients. Following sampling, methimazole starting at 30 mg daily was given to hyperthyroidism patients, and high-dose intravenous methylprednisolone was given to ophthalmopathy patients. The paper describes TCR Vbeta CDR3 sequencing of some 130 peripheral blood samples, made up of roughly 40 ophthalmopathy patients, more than 70 hyperthyroidism patients and 17 progressor patients. General findings and caveats noted by the study authors: Most expanded thyroid clonotypes (frequency above 0.001) were also detected in blood, a finding suggesting that blood repertoires may reflect thyroid immune responses. In validation, progression to ophthalmopathy was predicted by the model with 55% to 71% sensitivity and 72% to 85% specificity, a median of 6.5 months before onset. No statistical method was used to fix the sample size in advance, and group allocation was not hidden from the investigators. Ophthalmopathy was separated from stable hyperthyroidism by a 13 V-J signature model, with 87.88% sensitivity and approximately 84% specificity obtained in cross-validation and 80%/75% obtained in testing.

This clonotype was observed at least ten times. The target of this receptor is not known. No much larger clone exists at a distance of one base, and base qualities are not known. Amplification of TCR beta CDR3 regions was carried out from RNA transcripts. A first-round RT-PCR of the TCR CDR3 used the HTBI primer set with the Qiagen OneStep RT-PCR kit. Libraries were constructed in a second round of multiplex PCR, after which size selection and purification were performed. Paired-end sequencing of the libraries was performed with 100 bp reads on an Illumina HiSeq2000. The study's own analysis went as follows. SOAPnuke was used to process the raw data, with reads discarded if the reads contained adapters or uncalled bases, had a mean Phred below 15, or lacked an exact constant-primer or identifier match. High-quality paired reads were merged with COPE v1.2.5, and unique nucleotide sequences were defined as clonotypes. MiTCR v1.1 was used to align the clonotypes against IMGT TRBV, TRBD and TRBJ reference segments. Analysis was restricted to V-J combinations with a frequency above 0.0001, which covered 98% to 99.2% of repertoires. A TCS score was defined as the ratio between F50 (clonal expansion) and ExV (chaos), using BLOSUM62-based TCRdist between CDR3 peptides within each V-J. Welch's t-statistics and random forest reduced some 510 V-J features to about 12, which were used in a naive Bayes classifier (R e1071). The public sequencing data were trimmed at Q25 with fastp and processed into clonotypes with MiXCR by TCRdb, which kept only in-frame beta chains. Rows with a matching CDR3 protein are joined into one entry that keeps the most common DNA and genes. TCRdb, not the authors, supplied the V and J calls. This sample comprises 300,000 to 400,000 distinct CDR3 sequences, around 18% of them detected only once. Of the sample, 35% to 50% is held by the ten largest clones.

CDR1 and CDR2 are read off the germline V gene as SNHLY and FYNNEI. The CDR3 covers 16 residues, taking in both the cysteine and the phenylalanine. Only the CDR3 portion is preserved as DNA: 48 bases, with reading frame beginning at the first base. For this chain, trimming is 3 bases at the V end and 1 base at the J end, and the number of junction bases without a gene match is 7. In the ophthalmopathy patients, disease was moderately to severely active, with a Clinical Activity Score of 3 or more, a NOSPECS grade of 4 or more, and a duration of less than 3 months. Patients with uncontrolled infections, other autoimmune diseases, pregnancy or lactation were excluded. Clinical symptoms, serum thyroxine and TRAb, thyroid ultrasound, and orbital computed tomography formed the basis for the diagnoses. Ficoll-Paque density gradient centrifugation was used to isolate PBMCs from about 10 ml of fresh peripheral blood. Total RNA was extracted using Trizol reagent, and RNA quality was assessed on an Agilent 2100 Bioanalyzer.

The chain uses TRBV2 and TRBJ2-7, with 9 bases aligning to TRBD1. Sequenced material: blood. This receptor was obtained from a man aged 18 to 30 with Graves' ophthalmopathy. In nucleotide form, the sequence is TGTGCCAGCAGTGAGAACCCGGACAGGGGATCCTACGAGCAGTACTTC. The encoded protein is CASSENPDRGSYEQYF. This CDR3, with the reference TRBV2 and TRBJ2-7 proteins standing in past its ends, gives the full variable domain EPEVTQTPSHQVTQMGQEVILRCVPISNHLYFYWYRQILGQKVEFLVSFYNNEISEKSEIFDDQFSVERPDGSNFTLKIRSTKLEDSAMYFCASSENPDRGSYEQYFGPGTRLTVT.